This T cell receptor (beta chain) was sequenced for a study of blood T cell repertoires in COVID-19. This clone came up once. Germline V gene sequence: CDR1 SGHNT, CDR2 YYREEE (reference sequence). V lost 4 bases to trimming and J lost 1 base; unmatched junction nucleotides: 6. The CDR3 spans 15 residues. Study processing details: Reference gene primer amplification yielded estimated nucleated cell counts. Sequencing used immunoSEQ multiplex PCR; TCRdb keeps in-frame clones, though not all of them. V, J and clone size are those of that table, while D and trimming were read from the DNA. This sample has about 140,000 clones; about nine tenths occur once, and the top ten carry less than 2.5%.

Sequenced input: peripheral blood. This chain joins TRBV5-4 and TRBJ1-2; 8 positions agree with TRBD1. This receptor was identified in a man aged 45-60 years with active COVID-19. CDR3 sequence: CASSITTGDNYGYTF. CDR3 sequence (DNA): TGTGCCAGCAGCATCACGACAGGGGATAACTATGGCTACACCTTC.